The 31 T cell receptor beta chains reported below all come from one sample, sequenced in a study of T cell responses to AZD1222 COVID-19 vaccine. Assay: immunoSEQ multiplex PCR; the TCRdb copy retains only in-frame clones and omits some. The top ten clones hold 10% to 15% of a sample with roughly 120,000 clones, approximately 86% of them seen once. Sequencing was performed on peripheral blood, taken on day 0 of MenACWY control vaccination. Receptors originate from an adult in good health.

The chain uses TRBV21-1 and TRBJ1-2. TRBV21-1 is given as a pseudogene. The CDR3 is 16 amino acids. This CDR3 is CASSKVSRGLCYGYTF. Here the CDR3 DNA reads TGTGCCAGCAGCAAAGTTTCGAGGGGTTTGTGCTATGGCTACACCTTC.

This chain's CDR3 is CASSYRATYEQYF. The CDR3 bases are TGTGCCAGTAGTTACAGGGCGACCTACGAGCAGTACTTC. The V and J genes are TRBV19 and TRBJ2-7, with D perhaps matching TRBD1 (6 bases). Trimming cost V 5 bases and J 2 bases, with 10 bases left between them. The CDR3 runs 13 residues. Germline CDR1 and CDR2: LNHDA and SQIVND (reference sequence).

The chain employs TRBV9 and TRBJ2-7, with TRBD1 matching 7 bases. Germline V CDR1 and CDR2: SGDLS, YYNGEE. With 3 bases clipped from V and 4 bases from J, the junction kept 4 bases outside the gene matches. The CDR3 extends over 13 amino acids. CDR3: CASSAGTAYEQYF. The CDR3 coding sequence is TGTGCCAGCAGCGCCGGGACAGCATACGAGCAGTACTTC.

The CDR3 nucleotides are TGTGCCTGGAGTCTACTACAGGGGACCTATGGCTACACCTTC. Its protein is CAWSLLQGTYGYTF. This chain links TRBV30 with TRBJ1-2; 7 bases agree with TRBD1. This CDR3 has 14 residues. Germline values: CDR1 GTSNPN, CDR2 SVGIG (reference sequence). V gave up 2 bases and J gave up 4 bases; unmatched junction bases: 7.

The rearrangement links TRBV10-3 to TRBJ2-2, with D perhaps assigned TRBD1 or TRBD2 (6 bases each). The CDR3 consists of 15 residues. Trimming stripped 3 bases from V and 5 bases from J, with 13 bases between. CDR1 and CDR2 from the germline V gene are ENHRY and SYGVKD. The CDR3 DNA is TGTGCCATCAGTGAAAGGGGGGCCCCTACCGGGGAGCTGTTTTTT. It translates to CAISERGAPTGELFF.

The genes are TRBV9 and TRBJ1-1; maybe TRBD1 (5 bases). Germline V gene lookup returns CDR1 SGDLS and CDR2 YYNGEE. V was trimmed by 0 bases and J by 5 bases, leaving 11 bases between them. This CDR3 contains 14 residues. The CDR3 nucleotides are TGTGCCAGCAGCGTAGTGGGGGGTAGGACTGAAGCTTTCTTT. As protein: CASSVVGGRTEAFF. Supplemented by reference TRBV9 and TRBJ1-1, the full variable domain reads DSGVTQTPKHLITATGQRVTLRCSPRSGDLSVYWYQQSLDQGLQFLIQYYNGEERAKGNILERFSAQQFPDLHSELNLSSLELGDSALYFCASSVVGGRTEAFFGQGTRLTVV.

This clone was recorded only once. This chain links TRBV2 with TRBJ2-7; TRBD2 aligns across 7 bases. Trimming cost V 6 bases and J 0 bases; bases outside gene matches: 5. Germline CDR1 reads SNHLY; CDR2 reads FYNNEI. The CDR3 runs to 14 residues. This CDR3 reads CASRSGEYSYEQYF. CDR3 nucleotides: TGTGCCAGCAGAAGCGGGGAGTACTCCTACGAGCAGTACTTC.

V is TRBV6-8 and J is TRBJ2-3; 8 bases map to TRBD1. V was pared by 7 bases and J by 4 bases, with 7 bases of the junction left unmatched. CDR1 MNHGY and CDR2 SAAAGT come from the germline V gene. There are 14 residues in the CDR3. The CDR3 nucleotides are TGTGCCAGCACCAAGGACAGGGTAGCAGATACGCAGTATTTT. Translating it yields CASTKDRVADTQYF.

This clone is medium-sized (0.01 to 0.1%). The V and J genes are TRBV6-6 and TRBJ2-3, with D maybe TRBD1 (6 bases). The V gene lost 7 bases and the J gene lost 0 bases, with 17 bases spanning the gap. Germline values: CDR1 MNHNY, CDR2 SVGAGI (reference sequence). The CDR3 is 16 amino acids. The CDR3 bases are TGTGCCAGCAATCCTTGGGGGCCGAGCAGCACAGATACGCAGTATTTT. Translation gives CASNPWGPSSTDTQYF.

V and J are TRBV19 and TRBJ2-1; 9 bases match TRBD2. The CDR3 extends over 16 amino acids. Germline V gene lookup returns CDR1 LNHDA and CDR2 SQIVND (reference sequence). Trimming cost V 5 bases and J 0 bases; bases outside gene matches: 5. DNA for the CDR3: TGTGCCAGTAGTGCCGGACTAGCGCCCTCCTACAATGAGCAGTTCTTC. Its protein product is CASSAGLAPSYNEQFF.

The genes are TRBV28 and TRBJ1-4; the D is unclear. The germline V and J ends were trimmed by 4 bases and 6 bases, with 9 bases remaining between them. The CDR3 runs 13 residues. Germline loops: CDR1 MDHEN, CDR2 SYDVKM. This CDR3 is CASSSDGYEKLFF. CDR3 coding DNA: TGTGCCAGCAGTTCGGACGGGTATGAAAAACTGTTTTTT.

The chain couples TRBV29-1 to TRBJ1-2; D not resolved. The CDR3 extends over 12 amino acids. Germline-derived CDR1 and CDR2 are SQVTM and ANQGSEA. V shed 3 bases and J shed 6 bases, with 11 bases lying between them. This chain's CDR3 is CSVEVSVDGYTF. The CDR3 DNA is TGCAGCGTTGAGGTTAGTGTAGATGGCTACACCTTC.

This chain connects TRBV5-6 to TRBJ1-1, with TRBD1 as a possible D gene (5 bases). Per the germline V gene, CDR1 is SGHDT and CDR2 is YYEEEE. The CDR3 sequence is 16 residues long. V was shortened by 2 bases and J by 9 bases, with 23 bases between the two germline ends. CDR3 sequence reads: CASSFVSGNRAWQAFF. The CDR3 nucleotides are TGTGCCAGCAGCTTTGTCTCAGGGAACCGCGCCTGGCAAGCTTTCTTT.

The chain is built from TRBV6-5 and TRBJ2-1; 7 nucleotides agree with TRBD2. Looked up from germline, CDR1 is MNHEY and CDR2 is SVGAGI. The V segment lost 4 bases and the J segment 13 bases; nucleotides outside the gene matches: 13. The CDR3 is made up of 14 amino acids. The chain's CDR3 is CASSWGGSSGDQFF. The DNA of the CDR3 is TGTGCCAGCAGTTGGGGGGGGTCTAGCGGAGATCAGTTCTTC.

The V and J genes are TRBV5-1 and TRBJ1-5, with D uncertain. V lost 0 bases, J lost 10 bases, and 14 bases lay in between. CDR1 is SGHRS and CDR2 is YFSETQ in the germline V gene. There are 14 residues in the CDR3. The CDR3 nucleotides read TGCGCCAGCAGCTTGGACAGCGGGAGTCGTCCCCAGCATTTT. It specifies CASSLDSGSRPQHF.

In DNA, the CDR3 is TGTGCCAGCAGCTCCACCCATCTGACTAACTACGAGCAGTACTTC. Protein: CASSSTHLTNYEQYF. The chain has TRBV7-9 and TRBJ2-7; D perhaps matches TRBD2 (5 bases). The CDR3 is 15 residues long. Germline lookup yields CDR1 SEHNR and CDR2 FQNEAQ (reference sequence). Trimming stripped 4 bases from V and 3 bases from J, with 16 bases between.

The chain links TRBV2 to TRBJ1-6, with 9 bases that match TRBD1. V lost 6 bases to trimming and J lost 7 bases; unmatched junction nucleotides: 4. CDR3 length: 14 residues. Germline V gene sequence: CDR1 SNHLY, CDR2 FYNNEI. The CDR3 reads CASRLGQGNSPLHF. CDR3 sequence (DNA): TGTGCCAGCAGGCTAGGACAGGGGAATTCACCCCTCCACTTT.

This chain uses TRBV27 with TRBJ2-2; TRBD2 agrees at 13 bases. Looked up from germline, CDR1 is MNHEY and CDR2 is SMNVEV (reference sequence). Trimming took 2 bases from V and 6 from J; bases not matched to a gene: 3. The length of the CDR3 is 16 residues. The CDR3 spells CASSLRTSGSPGELFF. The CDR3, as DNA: TGTGCCAGCAGTTTACGGACTAGCGGGAGCCCCGGGGAGCTGTTTTTT.

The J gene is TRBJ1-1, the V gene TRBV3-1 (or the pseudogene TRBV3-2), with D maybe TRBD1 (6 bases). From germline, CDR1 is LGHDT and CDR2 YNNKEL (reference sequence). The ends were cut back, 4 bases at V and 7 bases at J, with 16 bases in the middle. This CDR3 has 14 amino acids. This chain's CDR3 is CASSRRGDWSEAFF. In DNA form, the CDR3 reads TGTGCCAGCAGCCGGAGGGGGGACTGGAGTGAAGCTTTCTTT.

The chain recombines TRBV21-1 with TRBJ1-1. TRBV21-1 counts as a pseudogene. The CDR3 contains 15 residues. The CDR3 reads CASSNEWGANTEAFF. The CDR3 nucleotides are TGTGCCAGCAGCAATGAGTGGGGGGCCAACACTGAAGCTTTCTTT.

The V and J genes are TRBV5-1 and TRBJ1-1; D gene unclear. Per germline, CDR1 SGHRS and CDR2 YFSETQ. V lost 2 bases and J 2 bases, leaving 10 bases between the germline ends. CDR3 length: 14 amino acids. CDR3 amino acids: CASSFGQANTEAFF. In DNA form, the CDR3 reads TGCGCCAGCAGCTTCGGTCAAGCCAACACTGAAGCTTTCTTT.

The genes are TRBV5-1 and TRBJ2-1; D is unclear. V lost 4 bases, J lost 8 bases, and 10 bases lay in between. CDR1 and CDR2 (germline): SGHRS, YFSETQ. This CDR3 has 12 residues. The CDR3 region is CASSGEWDEQFF. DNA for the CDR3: TGCGCCAGCAGCGGGGAATGGGATGAGCAGTTCTTC.

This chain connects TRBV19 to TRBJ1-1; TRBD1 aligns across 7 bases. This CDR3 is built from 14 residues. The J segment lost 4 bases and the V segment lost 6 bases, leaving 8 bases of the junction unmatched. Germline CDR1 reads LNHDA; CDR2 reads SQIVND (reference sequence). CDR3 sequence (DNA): TGTGCCAGTAGGAGGACAGGAGGGAGCACTGAAGCTTTCTTT. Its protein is CASRRTGGSTEAFF.

The CDR3 loop is CASSQDKVPFQVRTGLSGYTF. Written as DNA, the CDR3 is TGTGCCAGCAGCCAAGATAAGGTCCCGTTTCAAGTCCGGACAGGGTTGTCTGGCTACACCTTC. The chain has TRBV4-2 and TRBJ1-2, with 8 nucleotides matching TRBD1. CDR3 length: 21 amino acids. Germline CDR1 LGHNA, CDR2 YNFKEQ. The junction had 25 bases not matched to a gene; V was cut back by 0 bases and J by 7 bases.

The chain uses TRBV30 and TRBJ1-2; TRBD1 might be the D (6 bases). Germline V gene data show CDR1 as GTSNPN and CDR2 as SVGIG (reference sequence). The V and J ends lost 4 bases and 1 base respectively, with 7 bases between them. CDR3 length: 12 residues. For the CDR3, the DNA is TGTGCCTGGACGGACAGTAACTATGGCTACACCTTC. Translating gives CAWTDSNYGYTF.

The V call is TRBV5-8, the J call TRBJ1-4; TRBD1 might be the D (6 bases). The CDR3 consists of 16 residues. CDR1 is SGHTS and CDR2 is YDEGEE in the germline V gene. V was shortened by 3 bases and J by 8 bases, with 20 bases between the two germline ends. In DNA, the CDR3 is TGTGCCAGCAGCTCGGTGACAGGTGGAGGGGAAGAAAAACTGTTTTTT. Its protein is CASSSVTGGGEEKLFF. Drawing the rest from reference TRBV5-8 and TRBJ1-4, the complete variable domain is EAGVTQSPTHLIKTRGQQATLRCSPISGHTSVYWYQQALGLGLQFLLWYDEGEERNRGNFPPRFSGRQFPNYSSELNVNALELEDSALYLCASSSVTGGGEEKLFFGSGTQLSVL.

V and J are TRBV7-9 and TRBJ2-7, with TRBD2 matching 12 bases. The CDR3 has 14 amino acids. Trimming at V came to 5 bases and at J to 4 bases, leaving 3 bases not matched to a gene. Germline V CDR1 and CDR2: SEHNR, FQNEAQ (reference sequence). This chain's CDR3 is CASSAGTSGYEQYF. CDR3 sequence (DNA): TGTGCCAGCAGCGCCGGGACTAGCGGGTACGAGCAGTACTTC.

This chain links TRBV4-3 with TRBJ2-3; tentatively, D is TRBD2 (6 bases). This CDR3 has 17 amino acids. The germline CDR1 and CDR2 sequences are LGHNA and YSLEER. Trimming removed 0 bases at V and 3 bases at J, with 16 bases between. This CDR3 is CASSQEAGLGKTDTQYF. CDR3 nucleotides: TGCGCCAGCAGCCAAGAGGCGGGACTCGGAAAGACAGATACGCAGTATTTT.

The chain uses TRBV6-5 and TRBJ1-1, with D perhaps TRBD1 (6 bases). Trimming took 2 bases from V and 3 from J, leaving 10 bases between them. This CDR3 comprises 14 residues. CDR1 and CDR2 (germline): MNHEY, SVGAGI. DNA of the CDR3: TGTGCCAGCAGTTACGTACAGGGATACACTGAAGCTTTCTTT. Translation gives CASSYVQGYTEAFF.

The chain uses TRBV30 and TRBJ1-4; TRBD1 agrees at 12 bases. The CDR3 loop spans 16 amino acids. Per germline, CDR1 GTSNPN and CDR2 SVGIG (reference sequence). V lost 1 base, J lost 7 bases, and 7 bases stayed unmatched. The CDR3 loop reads CAWSAGTGGEVEKLFF. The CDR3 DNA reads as TGTGCCTGGAGTGCCGGGACAGGGGGCGAGGTTGAAAAACTGTTTTTT.

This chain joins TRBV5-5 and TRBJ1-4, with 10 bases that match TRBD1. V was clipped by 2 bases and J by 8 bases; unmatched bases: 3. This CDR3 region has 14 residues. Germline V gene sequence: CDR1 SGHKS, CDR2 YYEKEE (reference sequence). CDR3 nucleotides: TGTGCCAGCAGCTTCGGGACAGGGGTAGAAAAACTGTTTTTT. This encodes CASSFGTGVEKLFF.